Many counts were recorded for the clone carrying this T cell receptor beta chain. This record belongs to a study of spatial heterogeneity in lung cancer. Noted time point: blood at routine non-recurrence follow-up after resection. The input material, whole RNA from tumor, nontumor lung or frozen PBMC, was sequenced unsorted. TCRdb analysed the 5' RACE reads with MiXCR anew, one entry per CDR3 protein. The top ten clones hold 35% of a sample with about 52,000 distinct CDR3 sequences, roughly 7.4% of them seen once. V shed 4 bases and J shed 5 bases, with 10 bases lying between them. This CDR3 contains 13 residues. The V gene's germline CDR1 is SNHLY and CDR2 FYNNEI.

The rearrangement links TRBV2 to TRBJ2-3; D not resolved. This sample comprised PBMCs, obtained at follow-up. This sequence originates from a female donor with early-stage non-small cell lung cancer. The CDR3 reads CASSGRRIDTQYF. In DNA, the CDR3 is TGTGCCAGCAGTGGGAGACGGATAGATACGCAGTATTTT.